This TCR beta chain was sequenced during a study of cytomegalovirus exposure and HLA in healthy donors. Primers: 60 Vbeta forward and 13 Jbeta reverse. Only in-frame clones appear in the TCRdb table, and some are missing; sequencing was by immunoSEQ multiplex PCR. This table has under 200,000 clones, 80% appearing once. V was trimmed by 3 bases and J by 3 bases, leaving 11 bases between them. Germline lookup yields CDR1 GTSNPN and CDR2 SVGIG (reference sequence). This CDR3 is 14 amino acids long. This chain joins TRBV30 and TRBJ1-4; D gene uncertain. Sequencing was carried out using PBMCs. This TCR was recovered from a man aged 25-45 years in good health and CMV-seronegative. This CDR3 reads CAWRLTISNEKLFF. CDR3 sequence (DNA): TGTGCCTGGAGACTGACAATCTCTAATGAAAAACTGTTTTTT.